This is a list of T cell receptor beta chains from one sample in a study of Ad26.COV2.S vaccination and SARS-CoV-2 variants. Method: immunoSEQ multiplex PCR; TCRdb's copy keeps in-frame clones and lacks some. This table has over 300,000 clones, about four fifths appearing once. The sample in question was peripheral blood, obtained in a trial of Ad26.COV2.S vaccine versus placebo. The receptors were gathered from a person aged 18-65 years who received the Ad26.COV2.S COVID-19 vaccine or a placebo. The CDR3 runs from the conserved cysteine through the conserved F or W. D genes are given only for firm matches. The listing skips clone size in some rows; elsewhere it reads once, few, many or a size class.

v_call: TRBV15; j_call: TRBJ1-1; clone_size: -; d_call: -; cdr3_nt: TGTGCCACCCGCGACAGAGTAAACACTGAAGCTTTCTTT; cdr3_aa: CATRDRVNTEAFF
v_call: TRBV12-3/TRBV12-4; j_call: TRBJ1-1; clone_size: -; d_call: -; cdr3_nt: TGTGCCAGCAGTTATGAAGCGAACACTGAAGCTTTCTTT; cdr3_aa: CASSYEANTEAFF
v_call: TRBV5-1; j_call: TRBJ1-1; clone_size: -; d_call: -; cdr3_nt: TGCGCCAGCAGTCGAACCGGGACCCCCGAGGCAGAAGCTTTCTTT; cdr3_aa: CASSRTGTPEAEAFF
v_call: TRBV5-1; j_call: TRBJ1-2; clone_size: -; d_call: -; cdr3_nt: TGCGCCAGCAGCTTGGGGCAGGGAGGCTATGGCTACACCTTC; cdr3_aa: CASSLGQGGYGYTF
v_call: TRBV7-8; j_call: TRBJ1-4; clone_size: -; d_call: -; cdr3_nt: TGTGCCAGCAGGAATACAGCTTGGGCTAATGAAAAACTGTTTTTT; cdr3_aa: CASRNTAWANEKLFF
v_call: TRBV6-4; j_call: TRBJ2-1; clone_size: once; d_call: TRBD2; cdr3_nt: TGTGCCAGCAAGATGGCTTTGAGGCTAGCGGGACCGGGGCAGTTCTTC; cdr3_aa: CASKMALRLAGPGQFF
v_call: TRBV20-1; j_call: TRBJ1-2; clone_size: -; d_call: -; cdr3_nt: TGCAGTGCTTCACAGGGCCCCGGCTACACCTTC; cdr3_aa: CSASQGPGYTF
v_call: TRBV5-6; j_call: TRBJ1-3; clone_size: -; d_call: -; cdr3_nt: TGTGCCAGCAGCTTCGTAAAGGTTCTGGGAAACACCATATATTTT; cdr3_aa: CASSFVKVLGNTIYF
v_call: TRBV18; j_call: TRBJ1-1; clone_size: -; d_call: TRBD1; cdr3_nt: TGTGCCAGCTCACCTCAGGGGGGGAGAACTGAAGCTTTCTTT; cdr3_aa: CASSPQGGRTEAFF
v_call: TRBV6-5; j_call: TRBJ2-1; clone_size: -; d_call: -; cdr3_nt: TGTGCCAGCAGTCTAATGGGGACTTACAATGAGCAGTTCTTC; cdr3_aa: CASSLMGTYNEQFF
v_call: TRBV12-3/TRBV12-4; j_call: TRBJ1-4; clone_size: -; d_call: TRBD1; cdr3_nt: TGTGCCAGCAGTTTAGAGGGGGCTGAAAAACTGTTTTTT; cdr3_aa: CASSLEGAEKLFF
v_call: TRBV19; j_call: TRBJ1-2; clone_size: -; d_call: -; cdr3_nt: TGTGCCAGTAGTATTCCCCCACGACCGAACCAACCTTATGGCTACACCTTC; cdr3_aa: CASSIPPRPNQPYGYTF
v_call: TRBV7-9; j_call: TRBJ2-7; clone_size: -; d_call: TRBD2; cdr3_nt: TGTGCCAGCAGCTCTAGCGGGAGGCCCTACGAGCAGTACTTC; cdr3_aa: CASSSSGRPYEQYF
v_call: TRBV21-1; j_call: TRBJ1-3; clone_size: -; d_call: -; cdr3_nt: TGTGCCAGCAGCAACAGGACAGTCTCTGGAAACACCATATATTTT; cdr3_aa: CASSNRTVSGNTIYF
v_call: TRBV5-4; j_call: TRBJ2-2; clone_size: -; d_call: -; cdr3_nt: TGTGCCAGCAGCCGCGGTTGGGGTAACACCGGGGAGCTGTTTTTT; cdr3_aa: CASSRGWGNTGELFF
v_call: TRBV6-5; j_call: TRBJ1-5; clone_size: -; d_call: -; cdr3_nt: TGTGCCAGCAGCTCCGGGACATTAACCCAGCCCCAGCATTTT; cdr3_aa: CASSSGTLTQPQHF
v_call: TRBV5-4; j_call: TRBJ2-1; clone_size: -; d_call: -; cdr3_nt: TGTGCCAGCAGCTTTGGGGGTGACATCTCCTACAATGAGCAGTTCTTC; cdr3_aa: CASSFGGDISYNEQFF
v_call: TRBV6-2/TRBV6-3; j_call: TRBJ1-1; clone_size: few; d_call: -; cdr3_nt: TGTGCCAGCAGTTACGTGGGGGAAGCTTTCTTT; cdr3_aa: CASSYVGEAFF
v_call: TRBV25-1; j_call: TRBJ1-2; clone_size: -; d_call: -; cdr3_nt: TGTGCCAGCAGGCCTCGGGGGACTGGCTACACCTTC; cdr3_aa: CASRPRGTGYTF
v_call: TRBV30; j_call: TRBJ2-3; clone_size: -; d_call: TRBD2; cdr3_nt: TGTGCCTGGAGTCCAAGCGGGAGGAGGTCAGATACGCAGTATTTT; cdr3_aa: CAWSPSGRRSDTQYF
v_call: TRBV6-5; j_call: TRBJ1-1; clone_size: -; d_call: TRBD1; cdr3_nt: TGTGCCAGCACGACGGGACAGGGGTCTCACACTGAAGCTTTCTTT; cdr3_aa: CASTTGQGSHTEAFF
v_call: TRBV6-6; j_call: TRBJ1-4; clone_size: -; d_call: -; cdr3_nt: TGTGCCAGCAGTTTCCTCCCCGGACTATCTAATGAAAAACTGTTTTTT; cdr3_aa: CASSFLPGLSNEKLFF
v_call: TRBV5-1; j_call: TRBJ2-2; clone_size: -; d_call: TRBD1; cdr3_nt: TGCGCCAGCAGCTTCTGGTCCGGGACAGGGGAAACCGGGGAGCTGTTTTTT; cdr3_aa: CASSFWSGTGETGELFF
v_call: TRBV7-2; j_call: TRBJ2-7; clone_size: -; d_call: -; cdr3_nt: TGTGCCAGCAGATCTCTCGGACGGGGCTACGAGCAGTACTTC; cdr3_aa: CASRSLGRGYEQYF
v_call: TRBV19; j_call: TRBJ1-2; clone_size: -; d_call: TRBD1; cdr3_nt: TGTGCCAGTAGTCCCGGGACAGCTCGATATGGCTACACCTTC; cdr3_aa: CASSPGTARYGYTF
v_call: TRBV9; j_call: TRBJ2-1; clone_size: -; d_call: TRBD1; cdr3_nt: TGTGCCAGCAGCGCGACAGGGATCTACAATGAGCAGTTCTTC; cdr3_aa: CASSATGIYNEQFF
v_call: TRBV6-4; j_call: TRBJ2-1; clone_size: -; d_call: TRBD1; cdr3_nt: TGTGCCAGCAGTTGGGACAGGGGGCACAATGAGCAGTTCTTC; cdr3_aa: CASSWDRGHNEQFF
v_call: TRBV12-3/TRBV12-4; j_call: TRBJ1-1; clone_size: -; d_call: -; cdr3_nt: TGTGCCAGCAGTTTTGGTAGGACTGAAGCTTTCTTT; cdr3_aa: CASSFGRTEAFF
v_call: TRBV6-5; j_call: TRBJ1-2; clone_size: -; d_call: -; cdr3_nt: TGTGCCAGCAGTTACTCGTCGGTGAACTATGGCTACACCTTC; cdr3_aa: CASSYSSVNYGYTF
v_call: TRBV4-1; j_call: TRBJ2-7; clone_size: -; d_call: -; cdr3_nt: TGCGCCAGCAGCCAGAGGGCAGGGCTAGGGAACGAGCAGTACTTC; cdr3_aa: CASSQRAGLGNEQYF
v_call: TRBV4-1; j_call: TRBJ2-7; clone_size: -; d_call: -; cdr3_nt: TGCGCCAGTTGCAGAACCTACGAGCAGTACTTC; cdr3_aa: CASCRTYEQYF
v_call: TRBV19; j_call: TRBJ1-2; clone_size: -; d_call: TRBD1; cdr3_nt: TGTGCCAGTAGTATTTCCGGGACAGGGGGCTATGGCTACACCTTC; cdr3_aa: CASSISGTGGYGYTF
v_call: TRBV7-9; j_call: TRBJ2-1; clone_size: many; d_call: TRBD2; cdr3_nt: TGTGCCAGCAGCAAAGGACTAGCGGGGGCGACTACGTACAATGAGCAGTTCTTC; cdr3_aa: CASSKGLAGATTYNEQFF
v_call: TRBV19; j_call: TRBJ2-7; clone_size: -; d_call: -; cdr3_nt: TGTGCCAGTAGTATCTCCTTGGGGTCCCGACAGTACTTC; cdr3_aa: CASSISLGSRQYF
v_call: TRBV6-4; j_call: TRBJ2-2; clone_size: -; d_call: TRBD1; cdr3_nt: TGTGCCAGCAGTGAGGGGACAGGGACCCTGGAGCTGTTTTTT; cdr3_aa: CASSEGTGTLELFF
v_call: TRBV9; j_call: TRBJ2-1; clone_size: -; d_call: TRBD2; cdr3_nt: TGTGCCAGCAGCCCCCGCTGGCGGGGGGACAATGAGCAGTTCTTC; cdr3_aa: CASSPRWRGDNEQFF
v_call: TRBV7-9; j_call: TRBJ2-7; clone_size: -; d_call: TRBD2; cdr3_nt: TGTGCCAGCACCGCTAGCGGGGGCTACTACGAGCAGTACTTC; cdr3_aa: CASTASGGYYEQYF